Following are 30 T cell receptor beta chains from one sample sequenced in a study of shared clonotypes between healthy human individuals (dated by TCRdb to 2020 to 2021). CD8 naive samples were CD45RO-negative cells positively selected for CCR7, giving a CD45RA+CCR7+ population that excluded TemRA cells. Library method: the immunoSEQ multiplex PCR assay. TCRdb holds this immuneACCESS table with in-frame rearrangements only. Some clones are missing; in checked studies, unresolved V genes explain under half, and the rest has no known cause. For this sample there are a few million clones; approximately 92% appear just once. The ten most abundant clones make up about 1.7% of the sample. The specimen sequenced was naive CD8+ T cells from PBMCs. Per the publication, the cell subset or site label means: CD45RA+CCR7+. The receptor set was obtained from a man aged 18 to 35 in good health. Some clones in this sample may be carry-over from other donors' samples.

V gene TRBV15 combines with J gene TRBJ2-3; 7 bases line up with TRBD1. The CDR3 loop spans 15 amino acids. From germline, CDR1 is LNHNV and CDR2 YYDKDF (reference sequence). V dropped 7 bases and J dropped 0; count of bases not matched to a gene: 7. CDR3 nucleotide sequence: TGTGCCACCACCCGGGACAGAAGAAGCACAGATACGCAGTATTTT. It encodes CATTRDRRSTDTQYF.

This clone is a singleton in its sample. The rearrangement links TRBV10-3 to TRBJ2-3, with a possible D match to TRBD2 (5 bases). The CDR3 contains 13 residues. Trimming left V 7 bases short and J 5 bases short, with 13 bases between. Germline CDR1 reads ENHRY; CDR2 reads SYGVKD. The CDR3 here is CAIKEEAGDTQYF. CDR3 in DNA: TGTGCCATCAAGGAGGAGGCGGGAGATACGCAGTATTTT.

This clone was seen more than once but under ten times. CDR3 bases: TGTGCCAGCAGCCCCCGGACGTCAACCCCCGAGCAGTACTTC. Translated, it gives CASSPRTSTPEQYF. The rearrangement uses TRBV9 and TRBJ2-7, with no clear D. The CDR3 length is 14 residues. The V gene's germline CDR1 is SGDLS and CDR2 YYNGEE. The ends were cut back, 4 bases at V and 6 bases at J, with 17 bases in the middle.

This rearrangement joins TRBV6-6 to TRBJ2-7; TRBD1 might be the D (6 bases). The CDR3 totals 14 residues. CDR1 and CDR2 from the germline V gene are MNHNY and SVGAGI (reference sequence). V was pared by 1 base and J by 3 bases, with 10 bases between. CDR3 coding DNA: TGTGCCAGCAGTTACTTTCCAGGGGACTACGAGCAGTACTTC. It yields the protein CASSYFPGDYEQYF.

The CDR3 reads CASLGLYEQYF. The CDR3 nucleotides read TGTGCCTCGTTAGGCCTCTACGAGCAGTACTTC. The rearrangement joins TRBV28 to TRBJ2-7; D ambiguous. Germline lookup yields CDR1 MDHEN and CDR2 SYDVKM. The CDR3 is made up of 11 amino acids. The V and J ends lost 11 bases and 3 bases respectively, with 11 bases between them.

V and J are TRBV19 and TRBJ2-2; the D is unclear. CDR3 length equals 14 residues. Per germline, CDR1 LNHDA and CDR2 SQIVND (reference sequence). Trimming shortened V by 3 bases and J by 0 bases, and 5 bases separated the two germline ends. The CDR3 coding sequence is TGTGCCAGTAGTATTATGGCGAACACCGGGGAGCTGTTTTTT. Its protein product is CASSIMANTGELFF.

The chain is built from TRBV6-6 and TRBJ2-1; D perhaps matches TRBD1 (5 bases). In germline, CDR1 is MNHNY, CDR2 SVGAGI (reference sequence). The CDR3 contains 16 residues. V was shortened by 7 bases and J by 0 bases, with 16 bases between the two germline ends. CDR3 in amino acids: CASIPVDRSSYNEQFF. The CDR3 DNA follows: TGTGCCAGCATTCCCGTTGACAGAAGCTCCTACAATGAGCAGTTCTTC.

The chain carries TRBV10-3 and TRBJ2-1; D unresolved. Trimming stripped 0 bases from V and 9 bases from J, with 12 bases between. Germline-derived CDR1 and CDR2 are ENHRY and SYGVKD. The CDR3 totals 14 residues. CDR3 DNA: TGTGCCATCAGTGAGTCGAGCGTACAGTCTGAGCAGTTCTTC. Its translation is CAISESSVQSEQFF.

In its sample, this clone was seen once. The J gene is TRBJ2-1, the V gene TRBV9; 8 positions match TRBD1. The CDR3 length is 16 residues. Trimming removed 4 bases from V and 2 bases from J; junction bases left unmatched: 8. Germline CDR1 SGDLS, CDR2 YYNGEE. CDR3 nucleotide sequence: TGTGCCAGCAGCCCGGACAGGGTTTCGACCTACAATGAGCAGTTCTTC. It yields the protein CASSPDRVSTYNEQFF. Drawing the rest from reference TRBV9 and TRBJ2-1, the complete variable domain is DSGVTQTPKHLITATGQRVTLRCSPRSGDLSVYWYQQSLDQGLQFLIQYYNGEERAKGNILERFSAQQFPDLHSELNLSSLELGDSALYFCASSPDRVSTYNEQFFGPGTRLTVL.

This clone was counted a single time. DNA of the CDR3: TGTGCCAGCAGCTCCGTGGGACAGGGGGTTATAGCGGGAGAGGCGGAGACCCAGTACTTC. This codes for CASSSVGQGVIAGEAETQYF. This chain joins TRBV7-6 and TRBJ2-5, with 11 bases lining up with TRBD1. Trimming removed 4 bases from V and 5 bases from J; junction bases left unmatched: 21. The CDR3 is 20 amino acids. Germline V gives CDR1 SGHVS, CDR2 FNYEAQ.

The chain couples TRBV28 to TRBJ2-7; 7 bases align to TRBD2. Germline V CDR1 and CDR2: MDHEN, SYDVKM. The trim removed 2 bases at V and 1 base at J, leaving 2 bases unmatched. This CDR3 contains 14 residues. The CDR3 reads CASSLGGESYEQYF. As DNA, the CDR3 is TGTGCCAGCAGTTTAGGGGGGGAATCCTACGAGCAGTACTTC.

The chain is built from TRBV7-9 and TRBJ2-1, with D unresolved. V dropped 5 bases and J dropped 0 bases, with 14 bases sitting between them. The germline gives CDR1 SEHNR, CDR2 FQNEAQ (reference sequence). This CDR3 has 16 amino acids. This chain's CDR3 is CASSPTTIFSYNEQFF. CDR3 coding DNA: TGTGCCAGCAGCCCGACGACAATCTTCTCCTACAATGAGCAGTTCTTC. Supplemented by reference TRBV7-9 and TRBJ2-1, the full variable domain reads DTGVSQNPRHKITKRGQNVTFRCDPISEHNRLYWYRQTLGQGPEFLTYFQNEAQLEKSRLLSDRFSAERPKGSFSTLEIQRTEQGDSAMYLCASSPTTIFSYNEQFFGPGTRLTVL.

The genes are TRBV5-8 and TRBJ1-5; TRBD1 is a possible D gene (5 bases). Germline assignment: CDR1 SGHTS and CDR2 YDEGEE. The V end lost 3 bases, the J end lost 9 bases, and 16 bases lay between the germline ends. CDR3 size: 14 residues. CDR3 sequence: CASSSRDHLWPQHF. CDR3 bases: TGTGCCAGCAGCTCCAGGGACCACCTCTGGCCCCAGCATTTT. Full variable domain (remainder filled in from reference TRBV5-8 and TRBJ1-5): EAGVTQSPTHLIKTRGQQATLRCSPISGHTSVYWYQQALGLGLQFLLWYDEGEERNRGNFPPRFSGRQFPNYSSELNVNALELEDSALYLCASSSRDHLWPQHFGDGTRLSIL.

The V gene is TRBV29-1, the J gene TRBJ2-5; 8 nucleotides align to TRBD2. The CDR3 covers 18 residues. Looked up from germline, CDR1 is SQVTM and CDR2 is ANQGSEA. J lost 0 bases, V lost 5 bases, and 17 bases had no gene match. Here the CDR3 DNA reads TGCAGCGTTTCGGGGGGGCTAGGGACTCCCGTGTACCAAGAGACCCAGTACTTC. It translates to CSVSGGLGTPVYQETQYF.

The J gene is TRBJ2-3, the V gene TRBV28; maybe TRBD2 (6 bases). V was pared by 9 bases and J by 2 bases, with 21 bases between. The CDR3 contains 16 residues. In germline, CDR1 is MDHEN, CDR2 SYDVKM. CDR3 nucleotides: TGTGCCAGAGGTCCGATGGTAGCGGCCTACACAGATACGCAGTATTTT. Protein: CARGPMVAAYTDTQYF. Using reference TRBV28 and TRBJ2-3 for the parts outside the CDR3, the full variable domain is DVKVTQSSRYLVKRTGEKVFLECVQDMDHENMFWYRQDPGLGLRLIYFSYDVKMKEKGDIPEGYSVSREKKERFSLILESASTNQTSMYLCARGPMVAAYTDTQYFGPGTRLTVL.

The V call is TRBV6-6, the J call TRBJ2-3; the match to TRBD2 covers 11 bases. J lost 3 bases, V lost 0 bases, and 2 bases had no gene match. Germline CDR1 reads MNHNY; CDR2 reads SVGAGI (reference sequence). The CDR3 runs to 16 residues. Here the CDR3 DNA reads TGTGCCAGCAGTTACTCGACTAGCGGGAAAACAGATACGCAGTATTTT. Its translation is CASSYSTSGKTDTQYF.

Concerning this clone: The sample holds other DNA sequences that translate to the same CDR3. The genes are TRBV28 and TRBJ2-7; no clear D gene. V lost 2 bases, J lost 4 bases, and 6 bases lay in between. The CDR3 has 12 residues. The germline V gene encodes CDR1 MDHEN and CDR2 SYDVKM. The CDR3 nucleotides are TGTGCCAGCAGTTTAGGGGTTTACGAGCAGTACTTC. It translates to CASSLGVYEQYF.

This chain uses TRBV5-1 with TRBJ2-3; tentatively, D is TRBD1 or TRBD2 (5 bases each). Between the trimmed V and J ends, which lost 2 bases and 2 bases, there was a span of 12 bases. The CDR3 contains 15 residues. Germline-derived CDR1 and CDR2 are SGHRS and YFSETQ. CDR3: CASSLGESYTDTQYF. The CDR3 DNA is TGCGCCAGCAGCTTAGGGGAGAGTTACACAGATACGCAGTATTTT. Based on the CDR3 plus reference TRBV5-1 and TRBJ2-3, the full variable domain is KAGVTQTPRYLIKTRGQQVTLSCSPISGHRSVSWYQQTPGQGLQFLFEYFSETQRNKGNFPGRFSGRQFSNSRSEMNVSTLELGDSALYLCASSLGESYTDTQYFGPGTRLTVL.

The rearrangement joins TRBV10-3 to TRBJ1-5, with 10 bases lining up with TRBD1. The CDR3 is 16 amino acids. Germline CDR1 ENHRY, CDR2 SYGVKD. Trimming removed 3 bases from V and 5 bases from J; junction bases left unmatched: 7. CDR3 nucleotides: TGTGCCATCAGTGAACTGGACAGGGGGGGTGATCAGCCCCAGCATTTT. Amino acid sequence: CAISELDRGGDQPQHF.

Remarks on this clone: Other DNA sequences of this sample code for an identical CDR3. This chain links TRBV9 with TRBJ2-2, with D perhaps assigned TRBD1 or TRBD2 (5 bases each). This CDR3 spans 13 amino acids. CDR1 is SGDLS and CDR2 is YYNGEE in the germline V gene. Trimming cost V 2 bases and J 6 bases, with 8 bases left between them. The CDR3: CASSVGVPGELFF. Written as DNA, the CDR3 is TGTGCCAGCAGCGTGGGGGTACCCGGGGAGCTGTTTTTT.

The genes are TRBV30 and TRBJ2-1; 7 bases match TRBD1. V lost 2 bases to trimming and J lost 0 bases; unmatched junction nucleotides: 10. The CDR3 is 17 residues long. CDR1 and CDR2 (germline): GTSNPN, SVGIG (reference sequence). In DNA form, the CDR3 reads TGTGCCTGGAGTCCACAGGGGCCTTACCTCTCCTACAATGAGCAGTTCTTC. Protein: CAWSPQGPYLSYNEQFF.

The chain uses TRBV27 and TRBJ2-7, with D possibly being TRBD1 (5 bases). Trimming took 8 bases from V and 7 from J, leaving 21 bases between them. This CDR3 region has 14 residues. Germline values: CDR1 MNHEY, CDR2 SMNVEV (reference sequence). The DNA for the CDR3 is TGTGCCAGCGGAGAGACAGTTAAGGGTTTTGAGCAGTACTTC. This encodes CASGETVKGFEQYF.

The genes are TRBV9 and TRBJ2-7; 8 positions agree with TRBD2. In germline, CDR1 is SGDLS, CDR2 YYNGEE. V was clipped by 4 bases and J by 0 bases; unmatched bases: 6. The CDR3 extends over 15 amino acids. CDR3 DNA: TGTGCCAGCAGCATCGGGACTAGTAACTCCTACGAGCAGTACTTC. This translates into CASSIGTSNSYEQYF.

As for this clone: Other DNA variants within this sample encode the same CDR3. The chain carries TRBV27 and TRBJ1-5; D is uncertain. Germline CDR1 is MNHEY and CDR2 is SMNVEV (reference sequence). V gave up 6 bases and J gave up 2 bases, with 8 bases separating them. The CDR3 has 13 amino acids. The DNA of the CDR3 is TGTGCCAGCAGCCCACGGGGCAATCAGCCCCAGCATTTT. Protein product: CASSPRGNQPQHF.

CDR3 DNA: TGCGCCAGCAGCCCCCTCCGGGGGCCGGGTACCGGGGAGCTGTTTTTT. Residues: CASSPLRGPGTGELFF. The chain is built from TRBV5-1 and TRBJ2-2; the D gene could be TRBD1 or TRBD2 (6 bases each). The CDR3 loop spans 16 amino acids. Trimming took 4 bases from V and 5 from J, leaving 18 bases between them. Germline V gives CDR1 SGHRS, CDR2 YFSETQ. Filled out from reference TRBV5-1 and TRBJ2-2, the complete variable domain reads KAGVTQTPRYLIKTRGQQVTLSCSPISGHRSVSWYQQTPGQGLQFLFEYFSETQRNKGNFPGRFSGRQFSNSRSEMNVSTLELGDSALYLCASSPLRGPGTGELFFGEGSRLTVL.

The chain links TRBV5-1 to TRBJ2-2; 7 bases agree with TRBD2. Germline loops: CDR1 SGHRS, CDR2 YFSETQ. V trimming: 1 base; J trimming: 2 bases; junction bases outside the gene matches: 2. The CDR3 runs 15 residues. CDR3 sequence: CASSLTSDNTGELFF. The CDR3 DNA reads TGCGCCAGCAGCTTGACTAGCGATAACACCGGGGAGCTGTTTTTT.

This clone was detected a few times. The chain carries TRBV15 and TRBJ1-4; D gene unclear. The CDR3 loop spans 13 amino acids. The germline V gene has CDR1 LNHNV and CDR2 YYDKDF (reference sequence). With 0 bases removed from V and 3 bases from J, the gap between germline ends came to 2 bases. The CDR3 here is CATSRDPNEKLFF. In DNA, the CDR3 is TGTGCCACCAGCAGAGATCCTAATGAAAAACTGTTTTTT.

This clone was counted a single time. The chain carries TRBV29-1 and TRBJ2-7, with a weak D call TRBD1 (7 bases). The CDR3 loop spans 12 amino acids. Trimming removed 6 bases from V and 7 bases from J, with 16 bases in between. Germline CDR1 is SQVTM and CDR2 is ANQGSEA. The DNA of the CDR3 is TGCAGCGTACCCGGACAGGCGGGGGAGCAGTACTTC. It specifies CSVPGQAGEQYF.

The V and J genes are TRBV29-1 and TRBJ2-2; D gene unclear. Germline CDR1 reads SQVTM; CDR2 reads ANQGSEA. CDR3 size: 13 residues. Trimming shortened V by 5 bases and J by 0 bases, and 7 bases separated the two germline ends. CDR3 nucleotide sequence: TGCAGCGTTTTTCTTCCGAACACCGGGGAGCTGTTTTTT. It yields the protein CSVFLPNTGELFF.

The chain joins TRBV4-1 to TRBJ1-5; 8 bases agree with TRBD1. Germline CDR1 and CDR2: MGHRA and YSYEKL. Trimming at V came to 5 bases and at J to 7 bases, leaving 7 bases not matched to a gene. The CDR3 spans 14 residues. The CDR3 sequence is CASSGGQGGQPQHF. CDR3 coding DNA: TGCGCCAGCAGCGGTGGACAGGGAGGGCAGCCCCAGCATTTT.